These 26 T cell receptor beta chains share one sample of origin, sequenced in a study of T cell clones after liver transplantation. Generated by immunoSEQ multiplex PCR, the TCRdb table keeps only in-frame clones and is missing some. The sample holds around 20,000 clones, 80% to 90% seen once. The sequencing used CD8+ T cells from blood, collected just over 45 months after liver transplant. Receptor source: a human patient who received a liver transplant. Some T cells may be the graft donor's.

The genes are TRBV27 and TRBJ2-7, with TRBD2 matching 7 bases. V was pared by 10 bases and J by 2 bases, with 8 bases of the junction left unmatched. CDR1 and CDR2 from the germline V gene are MNHEY and SMNVEV (reference sequence). The CDR3 totals 13 residues. CDR3: CATASGGAYEQYF. The CDR3 nucleotides read TGTGCCACCGCCTCGGGGGGAGCCTACGAGCAGTACTTC.

The chain employs TRBV5-6 and TRBJ2-1; weak D call: TRBD1 (6 bases). This CDR3 is 15 amino acids long. V was cut by 7 bases and J by 0 bases, with 14 bases left in between. Germline V gene lookup returns CDR1 SGHDT and CDR2 YYEEEE. The CDR3 loop is CASQIGGSSYNEQFF. The CDR3 DNA reads as TGTGCCAGCCAGATAGGGGGAAGCTCCTACAATGAGCAGTTCTTC.

This clone occurred once. The chain links TRBV5-8 to TRBJ1-5; TRBD1 matches 7 bases. The V gene end was trimmed by 3 bases and the J gene end by 7 bases; junction bases not matched to a gene: 4. The CDR3 runs to 13 residues. In germline, CDR1 is SGHTS, CDR2 YDEGEE. The DNA of the CDR3 is TGTGCCAGCAGCTCACAGGGGCTGCAGCCCCAGCATTTT. This encodes CASSSQGLQPQHF.

This chain joins TRBV2 and TRBJ1-1; D remains ambiguous. Germline CDR1 and CDR2: SNHLY and FYNNEI. Trimming removed 7 bases from V and 1 base from J, with 10 bases in between. The CDR3 loop spans 13 amino acids. CDR3 coding DNA: TGTGCCAGCATACTAGGCAGGAACACTGAAGCTTTCTTT. It is translated as CASILGRNTEAFF.

V gene TRBV7-2 combines with J gene TRBJ1-5; D is unresolved. Trimming removed 4 bases at V and 0 bases at J, with 13 bases between. This CDR3 comprises 16 residues. Germline values: CDR1 SGHTA, CDR2 FQGNSA. The CDR3 nucleotides read TGTGCCAGCAGCTCATCGGGCCTTTATAGCAATCAGCCCCAGCATTTT. Its translation is CASSSSGLYSNQPQHF. Supplemented by reference TRBV7-2 and TRBJ1-5, the full variable domain reads GAGVSQSPSNKVTEKGKDVELRCDPISGHTALYWYRQSLGQGLEFLIYFQGNSAPDKSGLPSDRFSAERTGGSVSTLTIQRTQQEDSAVYLCASSSSGLYSNQPQHFGDGTRLSIL.

The chain is built from TRBV28 and TRBJ2-7; 8 positions match TRBD2. The germline V gene encodes CDR1 MDHEN and CDR2 SYDVKM. V lost 5 bases and J lost 9; bases outside the gene matches: 12. The CDR3 has 14 amino acids. The chain's CDR3 is CASSPRGGLGGQYF. The CDR3 nucleotides are TGTGCCAGCAGTCCCCGGGGGGGTCTTGGGGGGCAGTACTTC. The full variable domain, with the rest looked up from reference TRBV28 and TRBJ2-7, is DVKVTQSSRYLVKRTGEKVFLECVQDMDHENMFWYRQDPGLGLRLIYFSYDVKMKEKGDIPEGYSVSREKKERFSLILESASTNQTSMYLCASSPRGGLGGQYFGPGTRLTVT.

V and J are TRBV25-1 and TRBJ1-1, with 9 bases lining up with TRBD1. The germline CDR1 and CDR2 sequences are MGHDK and SYGVNS. The CDR3 spans 14 residues. V lost 2 bases, J lost 4 bases, and 2 bases stayed unmatched. In nucleotides, the CDR3 is TGTGCCAGCAGTGAACCGGACAGGGGCACTGAAGCTTTCTTT. Its translation: CASSEPDRGTEAFF.

The genes are TRBV11-2 and TRBJ2-3; 8 bases map to TRBD2. The germline CDR1 and CDR2 sequences are SGHAT and FQNNGV. V shed 5 bases, J shed 1 base, and the junction held 11 bases outside the gene matches. The CDR3 covers 17 residues. CDR3 DNA: TGTGCCAGCAGCCCTATTACGGGGCGGGAGGGCACAGATACGCAGTATTTT. Protein product: CASSPITGREGTDTQYF.

The chain links TRBV27 to TRBJ2-7, with a weak D call TRBD1 (6 bases). The CDR3 has 16 residues. Trimming pared 0 bases from V and 2 bases from J, leaving 14 bases between. Germline V gives CDR1 MNHEY, CDR2 SMNVEV (reference sequence). The chain's CDR3 is CASSLSPGTSTYEQYF. The CDR3 DNA sequence: TGTGCCAGCAGTTTATCGCCCGGGACAAGTACCTACGAGCAGTACTTC.

This rearrangement joins TRBV28 to TRBJ2-2; D may be TRBD1 or TRBD2 (5 bases each). The CDR3 runs to 17 residues. Germline V gene data show CDR1 as MDHEN and CDR2 as SYDVKM. The V gene lost 7 bases and the J gene lost 0 bases, with 18 bases spanning the gap. CDR3 in amino acids: CASNCQIGTANTGELFF. The CDR3 DNA is TGTGCCAGCAATTGTCAAATAGGGACGGCGAACACCGGGGAGCTGTTTTTT. Based on the CDR3 plus reference TRBV28 and TRBJ2-2, the full variable domain is DVKVTQSSRYLVKRTGEKVFLECVQDMDHENMFWYRQDPGLGLRLIYFSYDVKMKEKGDIPEGYSVSREKKERFSLILESASTNQTSMYLCASNCQIGTANTGELFFGEGSRLTVL.

This chain connects TRBV6-5 to TRBJ2-1; D gene unclear. Between the trimmed V and J ends, which lost 5 bases and 0 bases, there was a span of 11 bases. CDR3 length: 15 amino acids. The germline V gene encodes CDR1 MNHEY and CDR2 SVGAGI. CDR3 coding DNA: TGTGCCAGCAGTCTCGGCTGGAGCTCCTACAATGAGCAGTTCTTC. Translated: CASSLGWSSYNEQFF.

This clone is a singleton in its sample. This chain links TRBV7-6 with TRBJ2-7; D remains unclear. Trimming stripped 3 bases from V and 3 bases from J, with 15 bases between. This CDR3 has 15 amino acids. Germline values: CDR1 SGHVS, CDR2 FNYEAQ. CDR3 region: CASSFESSAVYEQYF. Written as DNA, the CDR3 is TGTGCCAGCAGCTTTGAGTCCAGCGCGGTCTACGAGCAGTACTTC.

The chain couples TRBV28 to TRBJ1-2; 9 nucleotides agree with TRBD1. There are 15 residues in the CDR3. Germline values: CDR1 MDHEN, CDR2 SYDVKM. V shed 1 base and J 4 bases; nucleotides not matched to a gene: 4. DNA for the CDR3: TGTGCCAGCAGTTTATTGCGGACAGGGGTCTATGGCTACACCTTC. This encodes CASSLLRTGVYGYTF.

This clone was detected only once. The chain combines TRBV9 with TRBJ2-5, with 7 bases that match TRBD2. This CDR3 spans 16 amino acids. CDR1 and CDR2 from the germline V gene are SGDLS and YYNGEE. V lost 4 bases, J lost 2 bases, and 11 bases stayed unmatched. CDR3 region: CASSSREVGDQETQYF. Written as DNA, the CDR3 is TGTGCCAGCAGCTCCCGGGAGGTGGGGGATCAAGAGACCCAGTACTTC. Full variable domain (rest looked up from reference TRBV9 and TRBJ2-5): DSGVTQTPKHLITATGQRVTLRCSPRSGDLSVYWYQQSLDQGLQFLIQYYNGEERAKGNILERFSAQQFPDLHSELNLSSLELGDSALYFCASSSREVGDQETQYFGPGTRLLVL.

The rearrangement uses TRBV9 and TRBJ1-3, with D unclear. CDR1 is SGDLS and CDR2 is YYNGEE in the germline V gene. V gave up 0 bases and J gave up 0 bases, with 19 bases separating them. The CDR3 length is 19 residues. The CDR3 reads CASSVDPEGASISGNTIYF. DNA for the CDR3: TGTGCCAGCAGCGTAGACCCCGAGGGCGCCTCGATCTCTGGAAACACCATATATTTT.

CDR3 in DNA: TGTGCCAGCAGTGCCAACTCCTACAATGAGCAGTTCTTC. This encodes CASSANSYNEQFF. The chain has TRBV28 and TRBJ2-1; D is uncertain. Per germline, CDR1 MDHEN and CDR2 SYDVKM. The CDR3 has 13 amino acids. Deletions cut 5 bases from V and 0 bases from J, with 5 bases between.

The chain couples TRBV2 to TRBJ1-2; 10 positions agree with TRBD1. Germline CDR1 reads SNHLY; CDR2 reads FYNNEI. This CDR3 comprises 16 residues. V gave up 3 bases and J gave up 0 bases; unmatched junction bases: 4. This CDR3 reads CASSDGTGAPNYGYTF. CDR3 coding DNA: TGTGCCAGCAGTGATGGGACAGGGGCCCCTAACTATGGCTACACCTTC.

This chain uses TRBV7-9 with TRBJ1-1; D is ambiguous. V lost 2 bases and J 4 bases, leaving 5 bases between the germline ends. The CDR3 runs 12 residues. Germline CDR1 is SEHNR and CDR2 is FQNEAQ (reference sequence). CDR3 in DNA: TGTGCCAGCAGCTTATCGGGCACTGAAGCTTTCTTT. Protein: CASSLSGTEAFF.

The gene calls are TRBV14 and TRBJ2-7; D is uncertain. In germline, CDR1 is SGHDN, CDR2 FVKESK. This CDR3 has 13 amino acids. V lost 4 bases, J lost 4 bases, and 11 bases lay in between. The CDR3 nucleotides read TGTGCCAGCAGCCCACCGGGTCTTTACGAGCAGTACTTC. This sequence encodes CASSPPGLYEQYF.

The rearrangement links TRBV6-5 to TRBJ1-2, with D maybe TRBD1 (5 bases). V was trimmed by 0 bases and J by 8 bases, leaving 10 bases between them. CDR1 MNHEY and CDR2 SVGAGI come from the germline V gene. CDR3 length equals 13 residues. CDR3: CASSYSRGGGYTF. As DNA, the CDR3 is TGTGCCAGCAGTTACTCAAGGGGAGGAGGCTACACCTTC.

The chain joins TRBV7-3 to TRBJ2-3, with D perhaps TRBD1 (5 bases). Germline CDR1 reads SGHTA; CDR2 reads FQGTGA. Trimming left V 4 bases short and J 3 bases short, with 11 bases between. The CDR3 spans 14 residues. The CDR3 loop reads CASSSLGATDTQYF. Written as DNA, the CDR3 is TGTGCCAGCAGCTCTTTAGGGGCGACAGATACGCAGTATTTT. Full variable domain (rest looked up from reference TRBV7-3 and TRBJ2-3): GAGVSQTPSNKVTEKGKYVELRCDPISGHTALYWYRQSLGQGPEFLIYFQGTGAADDSGLPNDRFFAVRPEGSVSTLKIQRTERGDSAVYLCASSSLGATDTQYFGPGTRLTVL.

The chain uses TRBV9 and TRBJ2-1; possibly TRBD2 for D (7 bases). Germline V CDR1 and CDR2: SGDLS, YYNGEE. Trimming left V 3 bases short and J 8 bases short, with 18 bases between. CDR3 length equals 15 residues. The CDR3 DNA reads TGTGCCAGCAGCGCAGGGATGAGGGGGGGCGATGAGCAGTTCTTC. Residues: CASSAGMRGGDEQFF.

The V and J genes are TRBV7-7 and TRBJ1-3, with a tentative D call TRBD1 (5 bases). CDR1 and CDR2 (germline): SSHAT, FNYEAQ (reference sequence). CDR3 size: 14 residues. V was trimmed by 0 bases and J by 2 bases, leaving 5 bases between them. CDR3 sequence reads: CASSLAGAGNTIYF. The DNA for the CDR3 is TGTGCCAGCAGCTTAGCGGGGGCTGGAAACACCATATATTTT.

Only a few counts were recorded for this clone. J is TRBJ1-3 and V is TRBV6-5, with 8 bases matching TRBD1. CDR1 and CDR2 (germline): MNHEY, SVGAGI. Trimming cost V 2 bases and J 3 bases; bases outside gene matches: 6. The CDR3 length is 16 residues. CDR3 region: CASSYVVTGVGNTIYF. Written as DNA, the CDR3 is TGTGCCAGCAGTTACGTTGTGACAGGGGTTGGAAACACCATATATTTT.

The chain joins TRBV18 to TRBJ1-1, with D uncertain. CDR3 length equals 11 residues. The V gene's germline CDR1 is KGHSH and CDR2 LQKENI. V dropped 4 bases and J dropped 5 bases, with 5 bases sitting between them. The CDR3 is CASSQETEAFF. Written as DNA, the CDR3 is TGTGCCAGCTCACAAGAAACTGAAGCTTTCTTT.

This clone was observed a handful of times. The junction and the germline gene differ at one end; a read error may be behind it. Other DNA variants within this sample encode the same CDR3. V is TRBV7-9 and J is TRBJ2-1; TRBD2 matches at 8 bases. Germline assignment: CDR1 SEHNR and CDR2 FQNEAQ (reference sequence). The CDR3 is made up of 17 amino acids. The CDR3, as DNA: TGCGCCAGCAGCCACATTGCCAGAGCGGGAGCTAGAGATGAGCAGTTCTTC. This gives the protein CASSHIARAGARDEQFF.